The 17 T cell receptor beta chains listed next were all sequenced from one sample in a study of T cell repertoires in cytomegalovirus infection. Each CDR3 protein gets one entry after TCRdb re-called the reads with MiXCR. The repertoire holds fewer than 900,000 distinct CDR3 sequences, with roughly 28% as singletons. Their antigens remain unidentified. The material sequenced was cultured CD8+ T cells from PBMCs, taken from culture after CMV antigen stimulation. Receptors originate from a human donor in good health (CMV status not recorded). Some clones in this sample may be carry-over from other donors' samples.

This clonotype was seen once. This sequence joins TRBV7-9 and TRBJ2-3; D tentatively reads TRBD1 or TRBD2 (5 bases each). Germline V lookup: CDR1 SEHNR, CDR2 FQNEAQ (reference sequence). This CDR3 contains 16 residues. Trimming took off 2 bases at V and 1 base at J, with 13 bases between the two ends. CDR3 sequence reads: CASSLLQGVRTDTQYF. The CDR3 coding sequence is TGTGCCAGCAGCTTACTCCAGGGAGTCCGCACAGATACGCAGTATTTT.

This chain uses TRBV19 with TRBJ2-3; 9 bases agree with TRBD1. V lost 7 bases, J lost 7 bases, and 9 bases stayed unmatched. Per germline, CDR1 LNHDA and CDR2 SQIVND (reference sequence). This CDR3 comprises 14 residues. CDR3: CASKEQGAKYTQYF. CDR3 coding DNA: TGTGCCAGTAAGGAACAGGGGGCCAAGTATACGCAGTATTTT.

The rearrangement links TRBV6-2 or TRBV6-3 to TRBJ1-1; 8 bases are a match to TRBD1. Looked up from germline, CDR1 is MNHEY and CDR2 is SVGEGT. Trimming took 6 bases from V and 0 from J; bases not matched to a gene: 9. This CDR3 has 16 amino acids. The CDR3 DNA is TGTGCCAGCAGCCTGGACAGGGCCAAAATGAACACTGAAGCTTTCTTT. Amino acids: CASSLDRAKMNTEAFF.

The chain carries TRBV7-2 and TRBJ2-3, with D possibly being TRBD1 (5 bases). V was shortened by 5 bases and J by 4 bases, with 10 bases between the two germline ends. This CDR3 has 13 residues. CDR1 and CDR2 (germline): SGHTA, FQGNSA. The CDR3 DNA reads TGTGCCAGCAGCCCCGACAGCGCAGATACGCAGTATTTT. It codes for CASSPDSADTQYF.

This clonotype came up a few times. The chain employs TRBV20-1 and TRBJ2-1; 8 bases are a match to TRBD1. This CDR3 contains 16 residues. Germline values: CDR1 DFQATT, CDR2 SNEGSKA (reference sequence). Unmatched junction bases numbered 11, after V lost 3 bases and J lost 4 bases. The chain's CDR3 is CSASTPGQGRYNEQFF. CDR3 in DNA: TGCAGTGCTAGTACCCCCGGACAGGGTAGGTACAATGAGCAGTTCTTC.

This clonotype was seen only a few times. J is TRBJ2-3 and V is TRBV19, with D perhaps matching TRBD1 (5 bases). V was pared by 4 bases and J by 2 bases, with 13 bases between. Germline values: CDR1 LNHDA, CDR2 SQIVND (reference sequence). This CDR3 comprises 15 residues. CDR3 protein: CASSKKNRPTDTQYF. CDR3 DNA: TGTGCCAGTAGTAAGAAAAACAGGCCCACAGATACGCAGTATTTT.

The V and J genes are TRBV7-8 and TRBJ2-2, with D unclear. Germline assignment: CDR1 SGHVS and CDR2 FQNEAQ. Trimming took 7 bases from V and 4 from J, leaving 7 bases between them. The CDR3 sequence is 12 residues long. The CDR3 region has the DNA TGTGCCAGCACCCCGACCACCGGGGAGCTGTTTTTT. As protein: CASTPTTGELFF.

This chain links TRBV6-1 with TRBJ2-1; TRBD1 is a possible D gene (6 bases). Germline CDR1 MNHNS, CDR2 SASEGT. This CDR3 region has 14 residues. V shed 5 bases and J shed 8 bases, with 16 bases lying between them. The chain's CDR3 is CASSPIQGHYEQFF. CDR3 in DNA: TGTGCCAGCAGTCCTATCCAGGGACACTATGAGCAGTTCTTC.

The chain uses TRBV7-9 and TRBJ1-1; 12 positions agree with TRBD1. The CDR3 is 17 amino acids. Germline V lookup: CDR1 SEHNR, CDR2 FQNEAQ (reference sequence). The V gene end was trimmed by 3 bases and the J gene end by 3 bases; junction bases not matched to a gene: 8. CDR3 in DNA: TGTGCCAGCAGCTTGCTGGGACAGGGGGCGTTGGACACTGAAGCTTTCTTT. This translates into CASSLLGQGALDTEAFF.

The chain uses TRBV19 and TRBJ2-3; TRBD2 agrees at 10 bases. V gave up 9 bases and J gave up 3 bases; unmatched junction bases: 6. Germline CDR1 LNHDA, CDR2 SQIVND (reference sequence). This CDR3 spans 14 amino acids. The CDR3 spells CASRGTSVTDTQYF. CDR3 sequence (DNA): TGTGCCAGCAGGGGGACTAGCGTAACAGATACGCAGTATTTT.

This clonotype was seen a few times. This chain joins TRBV10-3 and TRBJ2-7; D gene unclear. V lost 6 bases to trimming and J lost 9 bases, with 12 bases between them. Germline values: CDR1 ENHRY, CDR2 SYGVKD. CDR3 size: 11 residues. CDR3: CAIRTDLGQYF. The CDR3 bases are TGTGCCATCAGGACCGACTTGGGGCAGTACTTC.

This clonotype was seen more than once but under ten times. The chain links TRBV7-8 to TRBJ2-7, with unresolved D. Germline V gene lookup returns CDR1 SGHVS and CDR2 FQNEAQ. The germline V and J ends were trimmed by 7 bases and 2 bases, with 0 bases remaining between them. The CDR3 consists of 9 residues. The CDR3 DNA reads as TGTGCCAGCACCTACGAGCAGTACTTC. Translating gives CASTYEQYF.

This clonotype has just a few counts. The gene calls are TRBV27 and TRBJ2-5, with TRBD2 identical over 9 bases. Germline values: CDR1 MNHEY, CDR2 SMNVEV (reference sequence). The CDR3 totals 14 residues. Unmatched junction bases numbered 6, after V lost 8 bases and J lost 2 bases. CDR3 in amino acids: CASQSSGVQETQYF. The CDR3 DNA is TGTGCCAGCCAGTCTAGCGGGGTACAAGAGACCCAGTACTTC.

In this sample, this clonotype turned up a few times. The chain employs TRBV19 and TRBJ2-1; 9 bases are shared with TRBD1. The CDR3 covers 16 residues. J lost 6 bases, V lost 2 bases, and 8 bases had no gene match. The germline gives CDR1 LNHDA, CDR2 SQIVND (reference sequence). The CDR3 spells CASSISGTGNANEQFF. The CDR3 coding sequence is TGTGCCAGTAGTATATCGGGGACAGGGAATGCCAATGAGCAGTTCTTC.

The V call is TRBV20-1, the J call TRBJ2-2, with D perhaps TRBD1 (5 bases). Between the trimmed V and J ends, which lost 3 bases and 1 base, there was a span of 9 bases. There are 14 residues in the CDR3. Germline V lookup: CDR1 DFQATT, CDR2 SNEGSKA (reference sequence). The CDR3 region is CSASRRENTGELFF. CDR3 bases: TGCAGTGCTAGCCGCAGGGAGAACACCGGGGAGCTGTTTTTT.

This clonotype was observed a handful of times. The DNA for the CDR3 is TGTGCCATCAGGTCCGGGACAGGCGAGAATTCTGGAAACACCATATATTTT. Residues: CAIRSGTGENSGNTIYF. The V gene is TRBV10-3, the J gene TRBJ1-3, with 8 nucleotides matching TRBD1. J was trimmed by 1 base and V by 6 bases; bases with no gene match: 11. The germline V gene encodes CDR1 ENHRY and CDR2 SYGVKD. The length of the CDR3 is 17 residues.

This clonotype was recorded at least ten times. The gene calls are TRBV2 and TRBJ1-1, with D perhaps TRBD1 (6 bases). The CDR3 extends over 14 amino acids. Germline V gene data show CDR1 as SNHLY and CDR2 as FYNNEI. With 6 bases removed from V and 1 base from J, the gap between germline ends came to 12 bases. As DNA, the CDR3 is TGTGCCAGCAGCGGCAGGGGTGGGAACACTGAAGCTTTCTTT. It codes for CASSGRGGNTEAFF.